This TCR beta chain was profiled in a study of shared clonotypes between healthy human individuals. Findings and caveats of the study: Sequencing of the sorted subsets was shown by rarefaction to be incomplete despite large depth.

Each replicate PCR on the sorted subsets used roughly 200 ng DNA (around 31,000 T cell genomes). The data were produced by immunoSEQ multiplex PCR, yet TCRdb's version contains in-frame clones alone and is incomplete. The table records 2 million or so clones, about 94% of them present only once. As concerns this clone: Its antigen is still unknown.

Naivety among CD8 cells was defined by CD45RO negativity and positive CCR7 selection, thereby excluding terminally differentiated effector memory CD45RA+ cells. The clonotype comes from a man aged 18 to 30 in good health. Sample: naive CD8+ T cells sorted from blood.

CDR3 nucleotide sequence: TGTGCCAGCAGCGTAGATAGGGGGTTCACAGATACGCAGTATTTT. This codes for CASSVDRGFTDTQYF. V gene TRBV9 combines with J gene TRBJ2-3; D possibly corresponds to TRBD1 (6 bases). V shed 0 bases and J shed 2 bases, with 10 bases lying between them. The CDR3 has 15 amino acids. Per germline, CDR1 SGDLS and CDR2 YYNGEE.